This T cell receptor beta chain was observed in a study of post-analysis software for immune sequencing data. Study results and caveats: About five TRBV segments, including TRBV5-6, TRBV5-1 and TRBV20-1, were more frequent in patients than controls.

V was cut by 2 bases and J by 3 bases, with 14 bases left in between. Germline assignment: CDR1 SGHTA and CDR2 FQGNSA. The CDR3 length is 15 residues. Every TCR beta cDNA library bore unique molecular identifiers. Each CDR3 protein gets one entry after TCRdb re-called the PCR reads with MiXCR. In the table there are about 400,000 distinct CDR3 sequences, roughly 35% of which are singletons. The table lists this clonotype with a few counts. Its matching antigen is unknown. The clonotype originates from a girl between 5 and 17 years old with multiple sclerosis. This rearrangement joins TRBV7-2 to TRBJ2-7; D possibly corresponds to TRBD2 (5 bases). Sample: blood. CDR3 nucleotides: TGTGCCAGCAGCTTAACAGCTGGTGGAGGCTACGAGCAGTACTTC. Its translation: CASSLTAGGGYEQYF.